The 32 T cell receptor beta chains below come from one sample, sequenced in a study of cytomegalovirus exposure and HLA in healthy donors. Researchers ran the PCR with 60 Vbeta and 13 Jbeta primers. Some clones are missing from TCRdb's copy, which holds only in-frame ones; the method was immunoSEQ multiplex PCR. Found here are more than 35,000 clones, 53% of them singletons; the top ten hold roughly 6.4%. The sequenced sample consisted of PBMCs. The receptors shown here come from a woman between 40 and 55 years old in good health and CMV-seropositive.

The gene calls are TRBV5-1 and TRBJ1-1, with a weak D call TRBD1 (6 bases). CDR3 length: 16 residues. V was trimmed by 1 base and J by 1 base, leaving 14 bases between them. The germline gives CDR1 SGHRS, CDR2 YFSETQ. Here the CDR3 DNA reads TGCGCCAGCAGCTTGAGTCAGGGAGGGGGGAACACTGAAGCTTTCTTT. It translates to CASSLSQGGGNTEAFF.

V usage is TRBV7-3 and J usage is TRBJ2-6; perhaps TRBD1 as D (6 bases). Trimming took off 3 bases at V and 1 base at J, with 16 bases between the two ends. The germline V gene has CDR1 SGHTA and CDR2 FQGTGA. The CDR3 consists of 18 residues. Written as DNA, the CDR3 is TGTGCCAGCAGCTTCGTGGGGGCCACGCTTTCTGGGGCCAACGTCCTGACTTTC. It codes for CASSFVGATLSGANVLTF. The whole variable domain, remainder taken from reference TRBV7-3 and TRBJ2-6, is GAGVSQTPSNKVTEKGKYVELRCDPISGHTALYWYRQSLGQGPEFLIYFQGTGAADDSGLPNDRFFAVRPEGSVSTLKIQRTERGDSAVYLCASSFVGATLSGANVLTFGAGSRLTVL.

CDR3 DNA: TGTGCCAGCAGCTCAACCGGGACTAGCGGGGGGCCCCACAATGAGCAGTTCTTC. Its protein is CASSSTGTSGGPHNEQFF. This sequence joins TRBV7-9 and TRBJ2-1, with 15 bases matching TRBD2. V dropped 4 bases and J dropped 5; count of bases not matched to a gene: 9. This CDR3 has 18 amino acids. Germline values: CDR1 SEHNR, CDR2 FQNEAQ (reference sequence).

The V gene is TRBV30, the J gene TRBJ1-1, with D uncertain. Germline CDR1 GTSNPN, CDR2 SVGIG (reference sequence). The CDR3 consists of 11 residues. V was pared by 3 bases and J by 4 bases, with 6 bases between. The CDR3 bases are TGTGCCTGGAGCCCAGGCACTGAAGCTTTCTTT. Its translation is CAWSPGTEAFF.

A few counts support this clone. The chain uses TRBV20-1 and TRBJ1-1; no definite D call. V gave up 4 bases and J gave up 8 bases, with 11 bases separating them. This CDR3 is built from 11 residues. CDR1 and CDR2 from the germline V gene are DFQATT and SNEGSKA (reference sequence). The CDR3 DNA reads as TGCAGTGCTACACCGGGAACAGAAGCTTTCTTT. Its protein product is CSATPGTEAFF.

V and J are TRBV6-5 and TRBJ1-6; no clear D. Germline V lookup: CDR1 MNHEY, CDR2 SVGAGI. The ends were cut back, 6 bases at V and 7 bases at J, with 13 bases in the middle. This CDR3 comprises 14 residues. CDR3: CASSPGKKNSPLHF. The CDR3 DNA reads TGTGCCAGCAGCCCCGGGAAGAAGAATTCACCCCTCCACTTT.

This clone has just one count. The chain uses TRBV6-4 and TRBJ2-3; 8 bases line up with TRBD2. With 0 bases clipped from V and 4 bases from J, the junction kept 3 bases outside the gene matches. Germline assignment: CDR1 MRHNA and CDR2 SNTAGT. There are 15 residues in the CDR3. CDR3 DNA sequence: TGTGCCAGCAGTGACTCGACGGGGGGGGCAGATACGCAGTATTTT. Amino acid sequence: CASSDSTGGADTQYF.

This clone was detected a few times. The V gene is TRBV10-2, the J gene TRBJ1-2, with D perhaps TRBD1 (6 bases). The CDR3 runs to 13 residues. Germline V gene lookup returns CDR1 WSHSY and CDR2 SAAADI. V lost 6 bases to trimming and J lost 1 base, with 9 bases between them. The DNA of the CDR3 is TGCGCCAGCAGCCCGGACAGTAACTATGGCTACACCTTC. Amino acids: CASSPDSNYGYTF.

The rearrangement joins TRBV5-1 to TRBJ1-3; D perhaps matches TRBD1 (6 bases). Germline values: CDR1 SGHRS, CDR2 YFSETQ. The CDR3 is made up of 14 amino acids. V was cut by 3 bases and J by 0 bases, with 7 bases left in between. This CDR3 is CASSSGDSGNTIYF. The CDR3 DNA reads TGCGCCAGCAGCTCAGGGGACTCTGGAAACACCATATATTTT.

CDR3 sequence (DNA): TGTGCCAGCAGCTTGAGTAGCGGGGGGGAAGAGACCCAGTACTTC. It is translated as CASSLSSGGEETQYF. The chain carries TRBV5-4 and TRBJ2-5; 11 positions match TRBD2. With V trimmed by 1 base and J by 3 bases, 2 bases remained unmatched. Germline CDR1 SGHNT, CDR2 YYREEE (reference sequence). This CDR3 is built from 15 residues.

This sequence joins TRBV19 and TRBJ2-7, with D possibly being TRBD1 (6 bases). Per the germline V gene, CDR1 is LNHDA and CDR2 is SQIVND (reference sequence). The V and J ends lost 2 bases and 3 bases respectively, with 11 bases between them. The CDR3 is 14 amino acids. CDR3 sequence (DNA): TGTGCCAGTAGTATAAGACAGGCTCACTACGAGCAGTACTTC. Protein product: CASSIRQAHYEQYF.

Sample share makes this clone medium-sized. This chain uses TRBV6-4 with TRBJ2-1, with 8 bases matching TRBD1. CDR1 is MRHNA and CDR2 is SNTAGT in the germline V gene. The CDR3 has 17 amino acids. With 2 bases clipped from V and 4 bases from J, the junction kept 10 bases outside the gene matches. The CDR3: CASSDSATGEAYNEQFF. As DNA, the CDR3 is TGTGCCAGCAGTGACAGTGCGACAGGGGAGGCATACAATGAGCAGTTCTTC.

This rearrangement joins TRBV5-6 to TRBJ1-1; no definite D call. The germline CDR1 and CDR2 sequences are SGHDT and YYEEEE. The CDR3 sequence is 15 residues long. The V and J ends lost 2 bases and 0 bases respectively, with 11 bases between them. Here the CDR3 DNA reads TGTGCCAGCAGCTTCACCGACTACATGAACACTGAAGCTTTCTTT. This gives the protein CASSFTDYMNTEAFF.

This chain connects TRBV4-1 to TRBJ1-5; 9 bases match TRBD1. The CDR3 runs 20 residues. Germline CDR1 reads MGHRA; CDR2 reads YSYEKL. V lost 1 base to trimming and J lost 6 bases; unmatched junction nucleotides: 19. The CDR3 region is CASSQGPRDRDSASGQPQHF. As DNA, the CDR3 is TGCGCCAGCAGCCAAGGCCCCCGGGACAGGGACAGCGCGAGTGGTCAGCCCCAGCATTTT.

V gene TRBV6-1 combines with J gene TRBJ2-7; 9 nucleotides match TRBD2. The V gene's germline CDR1 is MNHNS and CDR2 SASEGT. The CDR3 spans 14 residues. V gave up 8 bases and J gave up 3 bases; unmatched junction bases: 8. The CDR3 bases are TGTGCCAGCCGGATGGCTAGCGGGGTCTACGAGCAGTACTTC. Protein product: CASRMASGVYEQYF.

V is TRBV18 and J is TRBJ2-5; unclear D gene. Between the trimmed V and J ends, which lost 2 bases and 4 bases, there was a span of 8 bases. This CDR3 has 13 residues. Germline CDR1 and CDR2: KGHSH and LQKENI. CDR3 sequence: CASSPGAGETQYF. For the CDR3, the DNA is TGTGCCAGCTCACCAGGTGCAGGAGAGACCCAGTACTTC.

This clone came up once. This chain joins TRBV11-1 and TRBJ2-3; 9 nucleotides line up with TRBD1. This CDR3 region has 15 residues. J lost 3 bases, V lost 2 bases, and 3 bases had no gene match. Per the germline V gene, CDR1 is SGHAT and CDR2 is FQDESV (reference sequence). The CDR3 reads CASSLRDRDTDTQYF. The CDR3 DNA sequence: TGTGCCAGCAGCTTAAGGGACAGGGATACAGATACGCAGTATTTT.

This clone has more than one count but fewer than ten. The chain carries TRBV7-2 and TRBJ2-5; a weak D match, TRBD2 (5 bases). The CDR3 is 16 residues long. V was trimmed by 4 bases and J by 5 bases, leaving 20 bases between them. Germline loops: CDR1 SGHTA, CDR2 FQGNSA. DNA of the CDR3: TGTGCCAGCAGCTCGTACCTTAGCGTGCCGTGGGAGACCCAGTACTTC. This codes for CASSSYLSVPWETQYF.

V usage is TRBV2 and J usage is TRBJ2-3; 9 bases align to TRBD1. Germline assignment: CDR1 SNHLY and CDR2 FYNNEI. V lost 8 bases and J lost 4; bases outside the gene matches: 16. The CDR3 length is 17 residues. The CDR3 sequence: CASWGQGRIVGPDTQYF. DNA of the CDR3: TGTGCCAGCTGGGGACAGGGACGGATCGTTGGGCCAGATACGCAGTATTTT. Drawing the rest from reference TRBV2 and TRBJ2-3, the complete variable domain is EPEVTQTPSHQVTQMGQEVILRCVPISNHLYFYWYRQILGQKVEFLVSFYNNEISEKSEIFDDQFSVERPDGSNFTLKIRSTKLEDSAMYFCASWGQGRIVGPDTQYFGPGTRLTVL.

The rearrangement uses TRBV7-6 and TRBJ2-7; tentative D call: TRBD1 (6 bases). V was cut by 7 bases and J by 0 bases, with 13 bases left in between. Per the germline V gene, CDR1 is SGHVS and CDR2 is FNYEAQ. The CDR3 runs to 14 residues. CDR3 bases: TGTGCCAGCACCCCGGGACATCACTCCTACGAGCAGTACTTC. Translating gives CASTPGHHSYEQYF.

The chain recombines TRBV6-1 with TRBJ2-7, with 8 bases matching TRBD2. V was clipped by 0 bases and J by 2 bases; unmatched bases: 9. The CDR3 is 17 residues long. Germline lookup yields CDR1 MNHNS and CDR2 SASEGT. The CDR3 protein is CASSEAGRAGEPYEQYF. CDR3 nucleotides: TGTGCCAGCAGTGAAGCCGGGCGAGCGGGGGAGCCCTACGAGCAGTACTTC.

This clone has only one observation. The gene calls are TRBV7-9 and TRBJ1-1, with 10 bases aligning to TRBD1. The length of the CDR3 is 16 residues. The junction had 17 bases not matched to a gene; V was cut back by 5 bases and J by 11 bases. Germline CDR1 is SEHNR and CDR2 is FQNEAQ (reference sequence). The CDR3 nucleotides are TGTGCCAGCAGCAAGACAGGGGGCGATGGCGGGAGTAGGGCTTTCTTT. It encodes CASSKTGGDGGSRAFF.

The CDR3 bases are TGTGCCAGCAGTTTGTTAGGGGGAAGTACCGGGGAGCTGTTTTTT. Its translation is CASSLLGGSTGELFF. This chain uses TRBV6-6 with TRBJ2-2; TRBD1 might be the D (6 bases). Germline CDR1 reads MNHNY; CDR2 reads SVGAGI (reference sequence). This CDR3 region has 15 residues. The V and J ends lost 4 bases and 5 bases respectively, with 14 bases between them.

V and J are TRBV5-6 and TRBJ1-2; no firm D call. This CDR3 contains 13 residues. Germline CDR1 reads SGHDT; CDR2 reads YYEEEE. Trimming removed 4 bases at V and 4 bases at J, with 11 bases between. The chain's CDR3 is CASSIKQPYGYTF. The DNA for the CDR3 is TGTGCCAGCAGCATCAAACAGCCCTATGGCTACACCTTC.

The chain links TRBV29-1 to TRBJ1-4; D call uncertain. Trimming removed 4 bases at V and 7 bases at J, with 13 bases between. The CDR3 extends over 13 amino acids. Germline values: CDR1 SQVTM, CDR2 ANQGSEA. CDR3 amino acids: CSVANGIGEKLFF. CDR3 in DNA: TGCAGCGTTGCTAACGGGATCGGTGAAAAACTGTTTTTT.

The J gene is TRBJ1-2, the V gene TRBV30; D unclear. The CDR3 is 13 residues long. V shed 4 bases and J shed 5 bases, with 14 bases lying between them. Per germline, CDR1 GTSNPN and CDR2 SVGIG (reference sequence). The CDR3 loop reads CAWTRTGEYGYTF. In DNA, the CDR3 is TGTGCCTGGACCCGAACTGGAGAGTATGGCTACACCTTC.

The chain links TRBV30 to TRBJ2-5, with TRBD1 matching 8 bases. The CDR3 sequence is 14 residues long. The germline V gene has CDR1 GTSNPN and CDR2 SVGIG (reference sequence). Trimming cost V 3 bases and J 3 bases; bases outside gene matches: 6. Written as DNA, the CDR3 is TGTGCCTGGAGCATAAAGGACAGGGAAGAGACCCAGTACTTC. The encoded protein is CAWSIKDREETQYF.

The chain recombines TRBV7-9 with TRBJ1-1; D remains unclear. The CDR3 runs to 15 residues. The germline CDR1 and CDR2 sequences are SEHNR and FQNEAQ (reference sequence). Deletions cut 4 bases from V and 0 bases from J, with 12 bases between. CDR3: CASSSAHYMNTEAFF. DNA of the CDR3: TGTGCCAGCAGCTCTGCCCATTACATGAACACTGAAGCTTTCTTT.

The rearrangement links TRBV18 to TRBJ2-7; D might be TRBD1 (6 bases). Germline CDR1 and CDR2: KGHSH and LQKENI. The CDR3 has 15 amino acids. Trimming took 5 bases from V and 6 from J, leaving 20 bases between them. CDR3 sequence reads: CASSIQGPNPSEQYF. Here the CDR3 DNA reads TGTGCCAGCTCAATACAGGGCCCAAATCCCTCCGAGCAGTACTTC.

The chain recombines TRBV5-1 with TRBJ2-3, with a tentative D call TRBD1 (6 bases). V gave up 0 bases and J gave up 4 bases, with 9 bases separating them. Germline lookup yields CDR1 SGHRS and CDR2 YFSETQ. This CDR3 is built from 14 residues. Written as DNA, the CDR3 is TGCGCCAGCAGCTTGGATGCAGGGGCAGATACGCAGTATTTT. Translating gives CASSLDAGADTQYF.

The chain uses TRBV4-1 and TRBJ1-1, with D uncertain. The V end lost 1 base, the J end lost 1 base, and 4 bases lay between the germline ends. CDR1 and CDR2 (germline): MGHRA, YSYEKL. This CDR3 contains 13 residues. In DNA, the CDR3 is TGCGCCAGCAGCCAAGGTCAGAACACTGAAGCTTTCTTT. Translated, it gives CASSQGQNTEAFF.

This clone has more than one count but fewer than ten. J is TRBJ2-2 and V is TRBV7-6; 14 bases map to TRBD2. CDR1 is SGHVS and CDR2 is FNYEAQ in the germline V gene. V was clipped by 5 bases and J by 7 bases; unmatched bases: 9. CDR3 length equals 17 residues. The CDR3 protein is CASSGRLAGGRVGELFF. The DNA of the CDR3 is TGTGCCAGCAGCGGTAGACTAGCGGGGGGGCGTGTCGGGGAGCTGTTTTTT. Variable domain in full (rest from reference TRBV7-6 and TRBJ2-2): GAGVSQSPRYKVTKRGQDVALRCDPISGHVSLYWYRQALGQGPEFLTYFNYEAQQDKSGLPNDRFSAERPEGSISTLTIQRTEQRDSAMYRCASSGRLAGGRVGELFFGEGSRLTVL.